This T cell receptor beta chain was identified during a study of neoadjuvant anti-PD-1 for oral cavity cancer. Study observations and caveats: Higher pretreatment Treg/Th17 ratios tracked higher pretreatment blood clonality.

Time point meaning: after neoadjuvant nivolumab, at surgical resection. These oral cavity squamous cell carcinomas were HPV-negative and locally advanced. PBMCs were not maintained or expanded in culture before analysis. The CDR3 covers 16 residues. CDR1 and CDR2 from the germline V gene are SGHAT and FQNNGV. V lost 3 bases to trimming and J lost 4 bases, with 18 bases between them. PBMC libraries mostly used roughly 460 ng of input genomic DNA, with six replicates per sample. Here immunoSEQ multiplex PCR was the method, and the copy in TCRdb shows in-frame clones only, minus some. The sample has nearly 10,000 clones; about 60% are singletons. This clone was seen a few times. Its antigen is unidentified.

The TCR sequence derives from a person aged 40-85 years with oral cavity squamous cell carcinoma. The V gene is TRBV11-2, the J gene TRBJ1-2, with D hard to call. The sample consisted of PBMCs, taken after nivolumab (anti-PD-1) treatment. CDR3 DNA: TGTGCCAGCAGCTTTACAAAGGGCAGCCCACTCTATGGCTACACCTTC. It encodes CASSFTKGSPLYGYTF.